This TCR beta chain comes out of a study of blood T cells in healthy people across ages. Using a J-beta primer mix together with a sample-barcoded 5' primer, a second PCR was run for about 6 to 11 cycles. TCRdb fed the 5' RACE reads into MiXCR, producing one record per CDR3 protein. The sample contains about 750,000 distinct CDR3 sequences, about 55% of which appear only once. V lost 0 bases to trimming and J lost 8 bases, with 17 bases between them. The CDR3 consists of 15 residues. Germline loops: CDR1 SGDLS, CDR2 YYNGEE. This clonotype was obtained from an elderly man in good health. Sequencing was done on a sample of blood. The chain employs TRBV9 and TRBJ1-2; D is perhaps TRBD1 (5 bases). The CDR3, as DNA: TGTGCCAGCAGCGTAGCCCCCCAGGGAGCGTTAGGCTACACCTTC. Translating gives CASSVAPQGALGYTF.